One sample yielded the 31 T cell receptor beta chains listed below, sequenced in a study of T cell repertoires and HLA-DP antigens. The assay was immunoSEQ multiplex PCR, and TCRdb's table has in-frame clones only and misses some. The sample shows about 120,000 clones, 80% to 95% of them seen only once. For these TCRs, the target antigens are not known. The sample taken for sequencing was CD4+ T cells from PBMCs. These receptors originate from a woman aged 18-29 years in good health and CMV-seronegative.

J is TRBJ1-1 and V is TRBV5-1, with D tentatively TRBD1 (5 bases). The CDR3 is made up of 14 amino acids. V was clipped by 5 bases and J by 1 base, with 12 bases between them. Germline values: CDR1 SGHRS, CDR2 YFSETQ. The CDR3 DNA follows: TGCGCCAGCAGTGTGCTAGGGGCGAACACTGAAGCTTTCTTT. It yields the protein CASSVLGANTEAFF.

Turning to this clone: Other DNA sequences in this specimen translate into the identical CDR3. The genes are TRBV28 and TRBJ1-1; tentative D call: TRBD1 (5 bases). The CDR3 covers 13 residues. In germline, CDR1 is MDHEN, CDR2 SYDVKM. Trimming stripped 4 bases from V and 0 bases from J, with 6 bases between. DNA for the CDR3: TGTGCCAGCAGTTCAGGGCTGAACACTGAAGCTTTCTTT. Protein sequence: CASSSGLNTEAFF. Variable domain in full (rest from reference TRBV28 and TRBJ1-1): DVKVTQSSRYLVKRTGEKVFLECVQDMDHENMFWYRQDPGLGLRLIYFSYDVKMKEKGDIPEGYSVSREKKERFSLILESASTNQTSMYLCASSSGLNTEAFFGQGTRLTVV.

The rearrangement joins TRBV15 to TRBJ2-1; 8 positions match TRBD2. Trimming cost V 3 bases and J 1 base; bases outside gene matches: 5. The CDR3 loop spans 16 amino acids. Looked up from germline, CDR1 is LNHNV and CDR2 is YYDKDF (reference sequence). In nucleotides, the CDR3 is TGTGCCACCAGCAGTGGCGGGAGGCTATCCTACAATGAGCAGTTCTTC. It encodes CATSSGGRLSYNEQFF. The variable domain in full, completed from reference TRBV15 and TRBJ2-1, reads DAMVIQNPRYQVTQFGKPVTLSCSQTLNHNVMYWYQQKSSQAPKLLFHYYDKDFNNEADTPDNFQSRRPNTSFCFLDIRSPGLGDTAMYLCATSSGGRLSYNEQFFGPGTRLTVL.

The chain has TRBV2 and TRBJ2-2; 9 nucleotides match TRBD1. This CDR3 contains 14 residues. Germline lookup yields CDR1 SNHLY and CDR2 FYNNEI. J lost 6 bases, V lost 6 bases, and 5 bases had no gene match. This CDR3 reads CASRRDREPGELFF. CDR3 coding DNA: TGTGCCAGCAGAAGGGACAGGGAGCCCGGGGAGCTGTTTTTT. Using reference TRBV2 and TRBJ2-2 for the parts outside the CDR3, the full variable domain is EPEVTQTPSHQVTQMGQEVILRCVPISNHLYFYWYRQILGQKVEFLVSFYNNEISEKSEIFDDQFSVERPDGSNFTLKIRSTKLEDSAMYFCASRRDREPGELFFGEGSRLTVL.

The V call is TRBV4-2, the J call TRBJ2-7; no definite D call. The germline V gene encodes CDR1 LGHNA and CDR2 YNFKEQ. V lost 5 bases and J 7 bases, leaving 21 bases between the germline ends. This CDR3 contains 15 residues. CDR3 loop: CASSVNPAQQREQYF. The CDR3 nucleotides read TGTGCCAGCAGCGTAAACCCGGCCCAACAACGGGAGCAGTACTTC.

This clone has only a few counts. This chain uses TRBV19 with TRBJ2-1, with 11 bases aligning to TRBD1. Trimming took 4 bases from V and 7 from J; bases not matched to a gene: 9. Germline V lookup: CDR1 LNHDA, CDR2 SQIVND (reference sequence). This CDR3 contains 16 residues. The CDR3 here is CASSTARTGGRNEQFF. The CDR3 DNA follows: TGTGCCAGTAGTACGGCTCGGACAGGGGGCCGAAATGAGCAGTTCTTC.

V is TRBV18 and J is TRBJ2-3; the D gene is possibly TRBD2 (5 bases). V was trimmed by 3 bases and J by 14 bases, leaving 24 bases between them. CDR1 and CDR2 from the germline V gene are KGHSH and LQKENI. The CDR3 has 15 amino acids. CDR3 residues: CASSPQEDSWQIGYF. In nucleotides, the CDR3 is TGTGCCAGCTCACCCCAGGAGGACTCGTGGCAAATCGGGTATTTT.

This chain's CDR3 is CASSVRGDQPQHF. The CDR3 DNA is TGTGCCAGCAGCGTACGGGGAGACCAGCCCCAGCATTTT. This chain joins TRBV9 and TRBJ1-5; no reliable D call. Germline loops: CDR1 SGDLS, CDR2 YYNGEE. Trimming removed 1 base at V and 7 bases at J, with 9 bases between. The CDR3 extends over 13 amino acids.

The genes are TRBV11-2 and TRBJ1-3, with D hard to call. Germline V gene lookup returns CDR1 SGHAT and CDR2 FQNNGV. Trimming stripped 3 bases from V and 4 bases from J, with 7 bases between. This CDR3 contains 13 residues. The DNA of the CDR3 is TGTGCCAGCAGCTTCCGATCCGGAAACACCATATATTTT. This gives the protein CASSFRSGNTIYF.

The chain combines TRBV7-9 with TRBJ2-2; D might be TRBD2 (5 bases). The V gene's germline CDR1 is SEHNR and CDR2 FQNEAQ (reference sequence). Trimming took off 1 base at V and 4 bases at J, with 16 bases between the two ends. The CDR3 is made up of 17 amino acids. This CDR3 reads CASSLGSGSYGTGELFF. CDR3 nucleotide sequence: TGTGCCAGCAGCTTAGGATCGGGAAGCTACGGCACCGGGGAGCTGTTTTTT.

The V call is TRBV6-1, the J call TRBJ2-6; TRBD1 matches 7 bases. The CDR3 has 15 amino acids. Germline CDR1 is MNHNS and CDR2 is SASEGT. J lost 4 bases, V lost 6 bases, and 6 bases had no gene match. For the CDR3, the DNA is TGTGCCAGCAGGCCAGACAGGGCGGGGGCCAACGTCCTGACTTTC. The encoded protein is CASRPDRAGANVLTF.

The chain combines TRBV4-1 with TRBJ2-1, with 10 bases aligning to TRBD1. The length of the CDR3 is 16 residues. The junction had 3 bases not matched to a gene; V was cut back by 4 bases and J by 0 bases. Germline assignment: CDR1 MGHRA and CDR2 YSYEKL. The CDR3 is CASSRGDRGSYNEQFF. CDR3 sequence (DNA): TGCGCCAGCAGCCGAGGGGACAGGGGCTCCTACAATGAGCAGTTCTTC.

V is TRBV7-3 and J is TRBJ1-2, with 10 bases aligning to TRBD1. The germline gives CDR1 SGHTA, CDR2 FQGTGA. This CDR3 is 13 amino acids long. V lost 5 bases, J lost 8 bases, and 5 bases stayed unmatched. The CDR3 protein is CASSPRTGGGYTF. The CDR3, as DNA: TGTGCCAGCAGCCCGCGGACAGGGGGAGGCTACACCTTC.

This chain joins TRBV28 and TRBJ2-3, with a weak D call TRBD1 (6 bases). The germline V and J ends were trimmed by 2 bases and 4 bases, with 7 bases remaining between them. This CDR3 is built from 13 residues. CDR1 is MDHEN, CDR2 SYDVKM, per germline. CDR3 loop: CASSLQGPDTQYF. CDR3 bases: TGTGCCAGCAGTTTACAGGGGCCAGATACGCAGTATTTT. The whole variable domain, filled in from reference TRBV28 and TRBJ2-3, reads DVKVTQSSRYLVKRTGEKVFLECVQDMDHENMFWYRQDPGLGLRLIYFSYDVKMKEKGDIPEGYSVSREKKERFSLILESASTNQTSMYLCASSLQGPDTQYFGPGTRLTVL.

CDR3 protein: CASSFQFGNTIYF. The CDR3 DNA sequence: TGTGCCAGCAGTTTCCAATTTGGAAACACCATATATTTT. The chain joins TRBV27 to TRBJ1-3; no reliable D call. Between the trimmed V and J ends, which lost 3 bases and 3 bases, there was a span of 6 bases. This CDR3 contains 13 residues. The germline V gene encodes CDR1 MNHEY and CDR2 SMNVEV (reference sequence).

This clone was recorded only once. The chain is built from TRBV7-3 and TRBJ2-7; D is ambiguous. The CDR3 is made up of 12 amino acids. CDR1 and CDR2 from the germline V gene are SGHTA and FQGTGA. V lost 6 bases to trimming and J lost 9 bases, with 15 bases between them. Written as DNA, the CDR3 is TGTGCCAGCAGTCCGAACCAGCCTGGGCAGTACTTC. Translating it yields CASSPNQPGQYF.

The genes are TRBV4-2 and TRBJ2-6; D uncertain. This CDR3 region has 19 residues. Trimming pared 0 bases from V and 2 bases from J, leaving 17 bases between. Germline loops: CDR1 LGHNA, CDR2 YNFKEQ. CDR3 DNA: TGTGCCAGCAGCCAAGACCCGAGGAAAGGGTTTACTGGGGCCAACGTCCTGACTTTC. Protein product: CASSQDPRKGFTGANVLTF.

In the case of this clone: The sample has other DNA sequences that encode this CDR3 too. The CDR3 nucleotides are TGTGCCAGCAGTTTAGGGGAGACCCAGTACTTC. This sequence encodes CASSLGETQYF. The J gene is TRBJ2-5, the V gene TRBV28; D is uncertain. Germline V gene data show CDR1 as MDHEN and CDR2 as SYDVKM. V lost 2 bases and J lost 5, with 3 bases in between. The CDR3 runs to 11 residues. The entire variable domain, with the rest obtained from reference TRBV28 and TRBJ2-5, is as follows: DVKVTQSSRYLVKRTGEKVFLECVQDMDHENMFWYRQDPGLGLRLIYFSYDVKMKEKGDIPEGYSVSREKKERFSLILESASTNQTSMYLCASSLGETQYFGPGTRLLVL.

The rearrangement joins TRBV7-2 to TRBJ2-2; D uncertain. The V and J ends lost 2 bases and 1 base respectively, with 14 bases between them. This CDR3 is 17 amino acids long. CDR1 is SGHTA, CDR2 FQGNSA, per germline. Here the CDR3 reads CASSLIPAGKNTGELFF. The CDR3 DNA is TGTGCCAGCAGCTTAATTCCGGCCGGAAAGAACACCGGGGAGCTGTTTTTT.

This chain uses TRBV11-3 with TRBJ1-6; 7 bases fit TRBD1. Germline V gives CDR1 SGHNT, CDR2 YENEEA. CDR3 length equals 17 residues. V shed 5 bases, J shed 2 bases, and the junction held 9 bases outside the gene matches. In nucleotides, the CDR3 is TGTGCCAGCAGCCCCCGACAGGGTTGGGCCTATAATTCACCCCTCCACTTT. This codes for CASSPRQGWAYNSPLHF.

The CDR3 region is CASSLGAGEKLFF. The CDR3 DNA sequence: TGTGCCAGCAGCTTAGGGGCGGGGGAAAAACTGTTTTTT. The genes are TRBV7-2 and TRBJ1-4; D is undetermined. Germline V CDR1 and CDR2: SGHTA, FQGNSA. V lost 1 base to trimming and J lost 8 bases, with 8 bases between them. This CDR3 has 13 amino acids.

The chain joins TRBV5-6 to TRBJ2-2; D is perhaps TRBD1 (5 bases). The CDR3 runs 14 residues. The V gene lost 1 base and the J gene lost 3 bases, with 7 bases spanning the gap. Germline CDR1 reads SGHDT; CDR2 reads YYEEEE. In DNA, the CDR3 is TGTGCCAGCAGCTTGTTAGGGGACACCGGGGAGCTGTTTTTT. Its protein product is CASSLLGDTGELFF.

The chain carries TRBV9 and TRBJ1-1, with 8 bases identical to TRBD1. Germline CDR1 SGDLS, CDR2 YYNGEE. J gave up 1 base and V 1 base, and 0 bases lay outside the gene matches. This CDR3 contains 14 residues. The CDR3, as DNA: TGTGCCAGCAGCGTACAGGGGGCGAACACTGAAGCTTTCTTT. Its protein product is CASSVQGANTEAFF.

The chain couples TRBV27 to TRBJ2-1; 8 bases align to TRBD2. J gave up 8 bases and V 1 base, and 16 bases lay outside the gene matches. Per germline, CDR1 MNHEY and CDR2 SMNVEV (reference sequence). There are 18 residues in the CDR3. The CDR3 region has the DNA TGTGCCAGCAGTTTATTACCCCCGACTAGCGCCGTAAAACATGAGCAGTTCTTC. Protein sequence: CASSLLPPTSAVKHEQFF.

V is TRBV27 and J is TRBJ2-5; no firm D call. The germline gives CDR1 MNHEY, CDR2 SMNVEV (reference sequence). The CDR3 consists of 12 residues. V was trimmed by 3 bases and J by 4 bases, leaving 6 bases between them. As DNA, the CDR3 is TGTGCCAGCAGTTTGGGTCGAGAGACCCAGTACTTC. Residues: CASSLGRETQYF.

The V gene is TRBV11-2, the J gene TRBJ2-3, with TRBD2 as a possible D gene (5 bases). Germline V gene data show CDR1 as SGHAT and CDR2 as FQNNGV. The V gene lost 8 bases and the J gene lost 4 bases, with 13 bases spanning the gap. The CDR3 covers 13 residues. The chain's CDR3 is CASAFAGPDTQYF. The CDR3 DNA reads TGTGCCAGCGCGTTTGCGGGCCCAGATACGCAGTATTTT.

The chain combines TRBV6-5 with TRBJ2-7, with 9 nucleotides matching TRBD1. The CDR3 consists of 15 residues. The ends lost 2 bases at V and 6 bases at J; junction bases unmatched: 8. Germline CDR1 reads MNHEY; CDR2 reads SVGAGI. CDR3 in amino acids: CASSYGDRAKSEQYF. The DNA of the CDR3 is TGTGCCAGCAGTTACGGGGACAGGGCAAAGAGCGAGCAGTACTTC.

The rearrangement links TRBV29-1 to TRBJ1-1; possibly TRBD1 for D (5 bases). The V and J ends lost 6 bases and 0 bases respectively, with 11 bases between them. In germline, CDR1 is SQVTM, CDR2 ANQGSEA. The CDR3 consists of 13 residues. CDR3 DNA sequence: TGCAGCGTCCTCCGGGACCTGAACACTGAAGCTTTCTTT. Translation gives CSVLRDLNTEAFF.

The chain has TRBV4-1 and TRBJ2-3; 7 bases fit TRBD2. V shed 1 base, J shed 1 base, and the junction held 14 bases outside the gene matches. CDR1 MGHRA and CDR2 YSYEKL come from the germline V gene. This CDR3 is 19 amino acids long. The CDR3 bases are TGCGCCAGCAGCCAAGTCTACGTGAGCGGGAATTGGGGCACAGATACGCAGTATTTT. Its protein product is CASSQVYVSGNWGTDTQYF.

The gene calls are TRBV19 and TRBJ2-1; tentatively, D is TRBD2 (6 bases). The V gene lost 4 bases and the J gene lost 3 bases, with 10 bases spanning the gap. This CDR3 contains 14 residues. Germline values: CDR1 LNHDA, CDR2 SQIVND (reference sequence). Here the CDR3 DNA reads TGTGCCAGTAGTACTGGACTACGCTACAATGAGCAGTTCTTC. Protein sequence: CASSTGLRYNEQFF.

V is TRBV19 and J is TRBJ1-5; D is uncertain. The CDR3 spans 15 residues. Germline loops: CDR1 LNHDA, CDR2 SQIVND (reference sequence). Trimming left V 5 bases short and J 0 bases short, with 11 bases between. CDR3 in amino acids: CASSSVRTSNQPQHF. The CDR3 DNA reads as TGTGCCAGTAGTTCGGTCCGCACTAGCAATCAGCCCCAGCATTTT.